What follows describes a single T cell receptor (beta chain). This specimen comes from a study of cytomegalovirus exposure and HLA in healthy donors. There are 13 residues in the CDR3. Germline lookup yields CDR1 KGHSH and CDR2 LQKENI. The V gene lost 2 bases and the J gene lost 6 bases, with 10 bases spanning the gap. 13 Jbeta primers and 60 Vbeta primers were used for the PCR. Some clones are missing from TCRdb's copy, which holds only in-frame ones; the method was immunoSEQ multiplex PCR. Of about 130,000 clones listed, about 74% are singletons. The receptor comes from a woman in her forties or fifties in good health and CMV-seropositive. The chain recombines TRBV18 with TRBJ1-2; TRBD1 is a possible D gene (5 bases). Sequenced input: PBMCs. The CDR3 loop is CASSPSGVHGYTF. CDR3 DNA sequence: TGTGCCAGCTCACCATCGGGGGTCCATGGCTACACCTTC.